The 29 T cell receptor beta chains below all came from one sample that was sequenced in a study of beta chain features in type 1 diabetes. Since all of the isolated RNA was reverse transcribed, expressed TCRB transcripts were what got sequenced. TCRdb's copy holds only in-frame clones and misses some; the assay was immunoSEQ multiplex PCR. The sample carries a few hundred thousand clones, approximately 11% recorded once. The material sequenced was central memory CD4+ T cells from blood. Receptors originate from a man between 18 and 29 years old in good health.

The chain joins TRBV2 to TRBJ2-7; D unclear. The CDR3 totals 15 residues. The V gene lost 2 bases and the J gene lost 0 bases, with 11 bases spanning the gap. Germline-derived CDR1 and CDR2 are SNHLY and FYNNEI. This CDR3 reads CASSELTISSYEQYF. Written as DNA, the CDR3 is TGTGCCAGCAGTGAATTGACAATTAGCTCCTACGAGCAGTACTTC.

There are many counts of this clone. The J gene is TRBJ2-4, the V gene TRBV27, with 7 bases fitting TRBD1. J gave up 1 base and V 4 bases, and 4 bases lay outside the gene matches. This CDR3 contains 15 residues. Germline CDR1 reads MNHEY; CDR2 reads SMNVEV (reference sequence). The CDR3 sequence: CASSSVTGAKNIQYF. The DNA of the CDR3 is TGTGCCAGCAGTTCGGTGACAGGGGCCAAAAACATTCAGTACTTC.

The chain employs TRBV30 and TRBJ2-5; 11 positions match TRBD1. J was trimmed by 5 bases and V by 3 bases; bases with no gene match: 8. Germline CDR1 and CDR2: GTSNPN and SVGIG (reference sequence). This CDR3 has 15 residues. The CDR3 sequence is CAWRAPDRGLETQYF. CDR3 nucleotide sequence: TGTGCCTGGAGGGCTCCGGACAGGGGGCTGGAGACCCAGTACTTC.

The chain recombines TRBV2 with TRBJ1-5; no clear D. Germline values: CDR1 SNHLY, CDR2 FYNNEI. The CDR3 contains 13 residues. Trimming removed 2 bases at V and 10 bases at J, with 12 bases between. The CDR3 here is CASSESVEGPQHF. DNA for the CDR3: TGTGCCAGCAGTGAATCAGTCGAAGGACCCCAGCATTTT.

This clone has just a few counts. Other nucleotide sequences from this sample produce the same CDR3. The rearrangement links TRBV10-3 to TRBJ2-3; D is possibly TRBD1 or TRBD2 (5 bases each). Germline V gene lookup returns CDR1 ENHRY and CDR2 SYGVKD. The CDR3 loop spans 15 amino acids. Trimming shortened V by 0 bases and J by 3 bases, and 10 bases separated the two germline ends. This CDR3 is CAISESGVVTDTQYF. The CDR3 DNA follows: TGTGCCATCAGTGAGTCGGGGGTAGTTACAGATACGCAGTATTTT.

J is TRBJ2-7 and V is TRBV20-1; D uncertain. CDR1 and CDR2 from the germline V gene are DFQATT and SNEGSKA (reference sequence). Deletions cut 7 bases from V and 2 bases from J, with 3 bases between. The length of the CDR3 is 9 residues. CDR3 DNA: TGCAGTGTTCCCTACGAGCAGTACTTC. Translated, it gives CSVPYEQYF.

This sequence joins TRBV9 and TRBJ2-1; D not resolved. Germline V lookup: CDR1 SGDLS, CDR2 YYNGEE. The CDR3 consists of 15 residues. Trimming removed 0 bases from V and 0 bases from J, with 7 bases in between. CDR3 bases: TGTGCCAGCAGCGTAGGATCTAGCTCCTACAATGAGCAGTTCTTC. This translates into CASSVGSSSYNEQFF.

This clone was observed a few times. The genes are TRBV5-1 and TRBJ2-7; the D gene could be TRBD1 or TRBD2 (5 bases each). This CDR3 is built from 15 residues. Trimming cost V 0 bases and J 0 bases, with 10 bases left between them. CDR1 is SGHRS and CDR2 is YFSETQ in the germline V gene. The CDR3 bases are TGCGCCAGCAGCTTGGGGGGGACGTCCTCCTACGAGCAGTACTTC. Amino acid sequence: CASSLGGTSSYEQYF.

This clone was found many times. This chain links TRBV30 with TRBJ2-6; tentative D call: TRBD2 (5 bases). Trimming took 5 bases from V and 4 from J, leaving 15 bases between them. The CDR3 covers 15 residues. Germline CDR1 reads GTSNPN; CDR2 reads SVGIG (reference sequence). The CDR3 sequence is CAWVRRGSGANVLTF. The CDR3 bases are TGTGCCTGGGTCAGACGGGGATCCGGGGCCAACGTCCTGACTTTC.

This clone turned up a few times. The likely explanation is a read error, given a far larger clone one base away. The sample contains more than one DNA sequence encoding this CDR3. This chain joins TRBV7-2 and TRBJ2-5; D is undetermined. Germline V gives CDR1 SGHTA, CDR2 FQGNSA. The CDR3 covers 12 residues. The CDR3 DNA reads as TGCGCCAGCAGCCAACCCTCCGGGACCCAGTACTTC. Translation gives CASSQPSGTQYF. Using reference TRBV7-2 and TRBJ2-5 for the parts outside the CDR3, the full variable domain is GAGVSQSPSNKVTEKGKDVELRCDPISGHTALYWYRQSLGQGLEFLIYFQGNSAPDKSGLPSDRFSAERTGGSVSTLTIQRTQQEDSAVYLCASSQPSGTQYFGPGTRLLVL.

In this sample, this clone turned up a few times. V gene TRBV19 combines with J gene TRBJ2-3, with D hard to call. The CDR3 consists of 13 residues. CDR1 and CDR2 (germline): LNHDA, SQIVND (reference sequence). V lost 5 bases and J lost 6, with 12 bases in between. CDR3 coding DNA: TGTGCCAGTAGTGGTCCGATCGGGGATACGCAGTATTTT. This codes for CASSGPIGDTQYF.

This clone was seen a handful of times. This chain connects TRBV14 to TRBJ2-3, with 7 bases that match TRBD1. Germline V gives CDR1 SGHDN, CDR2 FVKESK. This CDR3 is built from 14 residues. Trimming removed 6 bases from V and 6 bases from J; junction bases left unmatched: 9. The CDR3 sequence: CASSQNRGSDTQYF. The CDR3 DNA is TGTGCCAGCAGTCAGAACAGGGGTTCGGATACGCAGTATTTT.

This clone was seen ten or more times. This sequence joins TRBV9 and TRBJ1-5, with no clear D. V gave up 0 bases and J gave up 6 bases, with 10 bases separating them. Per germline, CDR1 SGDLS and CDR2 YYNGEE. The CDR3 totals 14 residues. This CDR3 reads CASSVGVYAQPQHF. In DNA form, the CDR3 reads TGTGCCAGCAGCGTAGGGGTGTACGCTCAGCCCCAGCATTTT.

This sequence joins TRBV28 and TRBJ2-5; the match to TRBD2 covers 9 bases. Germline CDR1 and CDR2: MDHEN and SYDVKM. The trim removed 5 bases at V and 5 bases at J, leaving 9 bases unmatched. The CDR3 sequence is 15 residues long. The CDR3 bases are TGTGCCAGCAGTACCCCTGGCAGCGGGGGGGAGACCCAGTACTTC. Its translation: CASSTPGSGGETQYF. Full variable domain (remainder filled in from reference TRBV28 and TRBJ2-5): DVKVTQSSRYLVKRTGEKVFLECVQDMDHENMFWYRQDPGLGLRLIYFSYDVKMKEKGDIPEGYSVSREKKERFSLILESASTNQTSMYLCASSTPGSGGETQYFGPGTRLLVL.

V gene TRBV5-6 combines with J gene TRBJ2-5; maybe TRBD1 (5 bases). V lost 0 bases, J lost 9 bases, and 9 bases lay in between. CDR1 is SGHDT, CDR2 YYEEEE, per germline. The CDR3 has 12 amino acids. The CDR3 sequence: CASSLEGASQYF. CDR3 DNA: TGTGCCAGCAGCTTGGAAGGGGCATCCCAGTACTTC.

At least ten counts were recorded for this clone. The chain links TRBV28 to TRBJ2-5; 9 bases are a match to TRBD2. CDR3 length: 14 residues. With 11 bases clipped from V and 4 bases from J, the junction kept 11 bases outside the gene matches. CDR1 is MDHEN, CDR2 SYDVKM, per germline. CDR3 sequence reads: CAASGRNVGETQYF. CDR3 nucleotide sequence: TGTGCCGCAAGCGGGAGGAATGTTGGAGAGACCCAGTACTTC.

The rearrangement links TRBV4-1 to TRBJ2-7; 7 bases fit TRBD1. Germline V gene lookup returns CDR1 MGHRA and CDR2 YSYEKL. V shed 4 bases and J 3 bases; nucleotides not matched to a gene: 3. The length of the CDR3 is 13 residues. The CDR3 nucleotides read TGCGCCAGCAGCCCAAGGGGGCTCTACGAGCAGTACTTC. As protein: CASSPRGLYEQYF.

A word on this clone: With a far larger clone one base away, a read error is the likely cause. V gene TRBV15 combines with J gene TRBJ2-1; D possibly uses TRBD1 or TRBD2 (5 bases each). The CDR3 runs 21 residues. The germline gives CDR1 LNHNV, CDR2 YYDKDF (reference sequence). The V end was cut by 3 bases, the J end by 4 bases, with 31 bases between. CDR3 sequence (DNA): TGTGCCACCAGCAGTGGTGGCCGGCCCCCGCGAAAAGGGGAGCGATACAATGAGCAGTTCTTC. It is translated as CATSSGGRPPRKGERYNEQFF.

The chain is built from TRBV7-8 and TRBJ2-3, with a possible D match to TRBD2 (6 bases). This CDR3 spans 11 amino acids. Per the germline V gene, CDR1 is SGHVS and CDR2 is FQNEAQ. Trimming stripped 3 bases from V and 11 bases from J, with 9 bases between. The CDR3 region has the DNA TGTGCCAGCAGCTTGGAGGGGAGGCAGTATTTT. It specifies CASSLEGRQYF.

This clone appeared a few times. V gene TRBV7-3 combines with J gene TRBJ2-5, with D tentatively TRBD1 or TRBD2 (5 bases each). This CDR3 comprises 13 residues. CDR1 is SGHTA and CDR2 is FQGTGA in the germline V gene. V was shortened by 5 bases and J by 7 bases, with 14 bases between the two germline ends. CDR3 nucleotides: TGTGCCAGCAGCCACGGGACCGAAGGGACCCAGTACTTC. Protein product: CASSHGTEGTQYF.

This clone was found a few times. The V and J genes are TRBV9 and TRBJ1-3; 7 bases agree with TRBD1. CDR3 length: 15 amino acids. Unmatched junction bases numbered 4, after V lost 3 bases and J lost 1 base. Germline values: CDR1 SGDLS, CDR2 YYNGEE. CDR3 region: CASSETTGSGNTIYF. In DNA, the CDR3 is TGTGCCAGCAGCGAGACGACAGGGTCTGGAAACACCATATATTTT.

The chain employs TRBV28 and TRBJ2-1; 10 nucleotides align to TRBD1. This CDR3 has 15 residues. CDR1 is MDHEN, CDR2 SYDVKM, per germline. The ends lost 5 bases at V and 8 bases at J; junction bases unmatched: 9. Here the CDR3 DNA reads TGTGCCAGCAGTCCCGGGACAGGGGATTTCCATGAGCAGTTCTTC. It is translated as CASSPGTGDFHEQFF.

This clone was counted a few times. The genes are TRBV29-1 and TRBJ2-3; 7 bases align to TRBD1. Germline CDR1 SQVTM, CDR2 ANQGSEA. The CDR3 runs to 15 residues. V was pared by 4 bases and J by 2 bases, with 9 bases of the junction left unmatched. The chain's CDR3 is CSVAGQVLYTDTQYF. The CDR3 coding sequence is TGCAGCGTTGCCGGACAGGTCCTGTACACAGATACGCAGTATTTT.

This clone was seen many times. This chain joins TRBV18 and TRBJ2-5; 7 bases fit TRBD2. This CDR3 is built from 14 residues. Germline-derived CDR1 and CDR2 are KGHSH and LQKENI. The V segment lost 5 bases and the J segment 3 bases; nucleotides outside the gene matches: 6. DNA of the CDR3: TGTGCCAGCTCAGGAACCGGGAGGAAAGAGACCCAGTACTTC. Its protein is CASSGTGRKETQYF. Looking up the rest from reference TRBV18 and TRBJ2-5 gives the full variable domain: NAGVMQNPRHLVRRRGQEARLRCSPMKGHSHVYWYRQLPEEGLKFMVYLQKENIIDESGMPKERFSAEFPKEGPSILRIQQVVRGDSAAYFCASSGTGRKETQYFGPGTRLLVL.

Many counts were recorded for this clone. J is TRBJ1-5 and V is TRBV19; the D is unclear. V lost 3 bases and J 5 bases, leaving 17 bases between the germline ends. Germline loops: CDR1 LNHDA, CDR2 SQIVND (reference sequence). The CDR3 length is 16 residues. Written as DNA, the CDR3 is TGTGCCAGTAGTATTAATGGAGCAGGTCTTTATCAGCCCCAGCATTTT. It encodes CASSINGAGLYQPQHF.

This clone was recorded a few times. This chain joins TRBV6-5 and TRBJ1-2; the match to TRBD1 covers 7 bases. The V gene end was trimmed by 0 bases and the J gene end by 6 bases; junction bases not matched to a gene: 4. The germline V gene has CDR1 MNHEY and CDR2 SVGAGI. There are 14 residues in the CDR3. CDR3 bases: TGTGCCAGCAGTTACTCTAGGGGGCTTCATGGCTACACCTTC. Its translation: CASSYSRGLHGYTF.

With respect to this clone: Compared with germline, one end of the junction differs, possibly owing to a read error. The rearrangement links TRBV7-7 to TRBJ2-3; possibly TRBD1 or TRBD2 for D (5 bases each). CDR1 is SSHAT, CDR2 FNYEAQ, per germline (reference sequence). The CDR3 is made up of 13 amino acids. The CDR3 bases are TGTGCTAGCAGCTTAGGGACGTTCGATACGCAGTATTTT. Amino acid sequence: CASSLGTFDTQYF.

The chain links TRBV7-2 to TRBJ2-7; 11 nucleotides align to TRBD2. The germline V gene encodes CDR1 SGHTA and CDR2 FQGNSA. The CDR3 length is 14 residues. The trim removed 5 bases at V and 7 bases at J, leaving 7 bases unmatched. CDR3 region: CASSPSGRLREQYF. The CDR3 DNA reads as TGTGCCAGCAGCCCTAGCGGGAGGCTTAGGGAGCAGTACTTC.

This clone was observed a few times. This rearrangement joins TRBV5-1 to TRBJ2-1; D tentatively reads TRBD1 or TRBD2 (5 bases each). The CDR3 is made up of 18 amino acids. V lost 0 bases to trimming and J lost 7 bases, with 23 bases between them. Germline V CDR1 and CDR2: SGHRS, YFSETQ. The CDR3 is CASSLETSGGAGRNEQFF. The CDR3, as DNA: TGCGCCAGCAGCTTGGAAACCAGCGGTGGAGCAGGGAGAAATGAGCAGTTCTTC. The full variable domain, completed using reference TRBV5-1 and TRBJ2-1, is KAGVTQTPRYLIKTRGQQVTLSCSPISGHRSVSWYQQTPGQGLQFLFEYFSETQRNKGNFPGRFSGRQFSNSRSEMNVSTLELGDSALYLCASSLETSGGAGRNEQFFGPGTRLTVL.